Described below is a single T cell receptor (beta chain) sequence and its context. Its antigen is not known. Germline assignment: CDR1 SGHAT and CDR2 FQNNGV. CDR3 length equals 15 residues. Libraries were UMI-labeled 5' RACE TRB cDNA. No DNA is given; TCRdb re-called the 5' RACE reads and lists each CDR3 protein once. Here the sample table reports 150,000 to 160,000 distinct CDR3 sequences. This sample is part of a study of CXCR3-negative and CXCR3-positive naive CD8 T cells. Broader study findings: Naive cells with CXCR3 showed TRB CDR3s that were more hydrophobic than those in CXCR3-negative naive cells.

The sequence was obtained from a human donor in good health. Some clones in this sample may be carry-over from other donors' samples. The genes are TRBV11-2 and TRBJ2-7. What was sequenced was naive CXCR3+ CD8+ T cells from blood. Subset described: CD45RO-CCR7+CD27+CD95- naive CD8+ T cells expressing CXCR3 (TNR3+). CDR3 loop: CASSLVMGIPYEQYF.